This T cell receptor beta chain was identified during a study of cytomegalovirus exposure and HLA in healthy donors. Looking at the study overall: A subsequent analysis reported that the 120 validation repertoires were produced on the same platform that had also been used for the 550 to 750 first-cohort repertoires.

Study-wide findings and caveats: Accounts indicate the classifier identified cytomegalovirus status with strong specificity and sensitivity.

TCRdb keeps only in-frame clones here, not all; method: immunoSEQ multiplex PCR. The repertoire holds some 140,000 clones, with about 86% as singletons. Concerning this clone: Its antigen remains unidentified.

The V gene's germline CDR1 is SEHNR and CDR2 FQNEAQ (reference sequence). V trimming: 4 bases; J trimming: 2 bases; junction bases outside the gene matches: 7. The CDR3 is 15 residues long. Material for sequencing was PBMCs. The chain is built from TRBV7-9 and TRBJ2-7; 8 nucleotides align to TRBD1. The source of this sequence is a young man in good health and CMV-seropositive. The CDR3 reads CASSYSPTGAYEQYF. CDR3 nucleotide sequence: TGTGCCAGCAGCTACTCCCCGACAGGGGCCTACGAGCAGTACTTC.